This T cell receptor (beta chain) was profiled in a study of graft-versus-host responses after intestinal transplantation. Losses at the gene ends were 5 bases for V and 1 base for J; bases not matched to a gene: 4. The germline V gene encodes CDR1 MNHEY and CDR2 SMNVEV (reference sequence). The CDR3 length is 14 residues. As regards this clone: No antigen is known for it.

Profiling relied on immunoSEQ multiplex PCR, and the TCRdb table lists in-frame clones only, not all of them. The sample holds approximately 110,000 clones, 90% to 95% seen once. The source material was unstimulated CD4+ T cells sorted from spleen or lymph node cells, sampled before transplant. This receptor was taken from a human donor who was the organ donor for an intestinal transplant. This chain links TRBV27 with TRBJ1-1, with 7 positions matching TRBD1. DNA for the CDR3: TGTGCCAGCAGTCCCACAGGGGCGAACACTGAAGCTTTCTTT. Translating gives CASSPTGANTEAFF.